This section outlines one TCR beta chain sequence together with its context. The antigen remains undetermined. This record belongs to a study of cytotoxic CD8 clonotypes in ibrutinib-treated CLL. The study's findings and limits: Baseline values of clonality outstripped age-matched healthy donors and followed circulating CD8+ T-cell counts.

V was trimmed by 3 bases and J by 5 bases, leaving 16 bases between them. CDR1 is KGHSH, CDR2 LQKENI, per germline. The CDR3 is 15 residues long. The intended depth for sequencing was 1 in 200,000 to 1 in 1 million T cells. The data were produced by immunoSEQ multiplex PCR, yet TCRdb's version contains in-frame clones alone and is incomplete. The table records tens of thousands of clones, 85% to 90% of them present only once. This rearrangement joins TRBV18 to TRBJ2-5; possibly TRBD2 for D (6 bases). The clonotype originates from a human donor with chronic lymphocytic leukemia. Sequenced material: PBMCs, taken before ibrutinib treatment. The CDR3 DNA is TGTGCCAGCTCACCGGAATCGGGGAGGCGTGAGACCCAGTACTTC. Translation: CASSPESGRRETQYF.